This T cell receptor (beta chain) was documented in a study of CD8 T cells in Susac syndrome. The CDR3 contains 15 residues. Germline V gives CDR1 MGHDK, CDR2 SYGVNS. With V trimmed by 1 base and J by 7 bases, 10 bases remained unmatched. When the RNA was reverse transcribed, random hexamers were used with an input of roughly 0.45 to 1 ug. An immunoSEQ multiplex PCR generated amplified TCR beta CDR3 products spanning 54 Vbeta and 13 Jbeta. A single record per CDR3 protein comes from TCRdb applying MiXCR to the immunoSEQ multiplex PCR reads. Of more than 80,000 distinct CDR3 sequences listed, roughly 95% were seen once; the top ten hold 0.41%.

This chain uses TRBV25-1 with TRBJ2-7; TRBD1 aligns across 7 bases. The TCR originated in a human donor with Susac syndrome. Sequencing was carried out using CD8+ T cells from PBMCs. CDR3 nucleotide sequence: TGTGCCAGCAGTGAATTCAAAACAGGGGATCGGGAGCAGTACTTC. Encoded protein: CASSEFKTGDREQYF.